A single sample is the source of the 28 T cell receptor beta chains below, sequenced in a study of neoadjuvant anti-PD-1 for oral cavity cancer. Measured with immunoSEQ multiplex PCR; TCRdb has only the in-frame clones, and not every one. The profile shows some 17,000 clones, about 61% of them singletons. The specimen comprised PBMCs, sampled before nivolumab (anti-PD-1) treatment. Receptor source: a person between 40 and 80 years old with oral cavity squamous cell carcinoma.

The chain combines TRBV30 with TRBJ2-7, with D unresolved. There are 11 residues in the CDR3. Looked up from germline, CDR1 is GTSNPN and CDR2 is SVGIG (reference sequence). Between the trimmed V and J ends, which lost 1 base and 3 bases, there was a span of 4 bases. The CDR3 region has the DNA TGTGCCTGGAGTGGGGACTACGAGCAGTACTTC. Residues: CAWSGDYEQYF.

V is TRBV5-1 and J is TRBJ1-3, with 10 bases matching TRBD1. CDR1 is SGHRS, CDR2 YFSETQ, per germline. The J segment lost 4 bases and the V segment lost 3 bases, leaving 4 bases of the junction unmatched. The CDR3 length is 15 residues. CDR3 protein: CASSSGTGDGNTIYF. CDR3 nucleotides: TGCGCCAGCAGCTCCGGGACAGGGGACGGAAACACCATATATTTT. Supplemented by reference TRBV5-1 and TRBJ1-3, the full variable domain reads KAGVTQTPRYLIKTRGQQVTLSCSPISGHRSVSWYQQTPGQGLQFLFEYFSETQRNKGNFPGRFSGRQFSNSRSEMNVSTLELGDSALYLCASSSGTGDGNTIYFGEGSWLTVV.

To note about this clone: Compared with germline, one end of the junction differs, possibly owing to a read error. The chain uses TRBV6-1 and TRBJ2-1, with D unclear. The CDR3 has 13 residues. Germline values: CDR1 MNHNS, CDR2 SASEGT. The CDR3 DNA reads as TGTGCCAGCAGTGAAGACGGACCCCCGTCTCAGGTCTTC. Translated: CASSEDGPPSQVF.

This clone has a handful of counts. The CDR3 region is CAASGLADNEQFF. DNA of the CDR3: TGTGCCGCCTCCGGGCTAGCGGACAATGAGCAGTTCTTC. J is TRBJ2-1 and V is TRBV19; 7 positions agree with TRBD2. Germline lookup yields CDR1 LNHDA and CDR2 SQIVND (reference sequence). The length of the CDR3 is 13 residues. With V trimmed by 11 bases and J by 5 bases, 9 bases remained unmatched.

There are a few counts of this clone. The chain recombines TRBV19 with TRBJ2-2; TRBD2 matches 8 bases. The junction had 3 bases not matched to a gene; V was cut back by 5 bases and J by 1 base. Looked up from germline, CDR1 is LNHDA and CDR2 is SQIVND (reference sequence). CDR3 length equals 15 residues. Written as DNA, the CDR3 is TGTGCCAGTAGTCCGCGGGAGGTGAACACCGGGGAGCTGTTTTTT. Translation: CASSPREVNTGELFF.

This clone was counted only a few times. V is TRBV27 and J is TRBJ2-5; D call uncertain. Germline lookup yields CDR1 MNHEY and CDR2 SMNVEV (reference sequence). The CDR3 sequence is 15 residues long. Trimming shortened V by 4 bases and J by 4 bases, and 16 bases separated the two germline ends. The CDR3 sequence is CASSSPSRSRETQYF. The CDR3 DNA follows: TGTGCCAGCAGTTCCCCCTCTCGCTCGCGAGAGACCCAGTACTTC.

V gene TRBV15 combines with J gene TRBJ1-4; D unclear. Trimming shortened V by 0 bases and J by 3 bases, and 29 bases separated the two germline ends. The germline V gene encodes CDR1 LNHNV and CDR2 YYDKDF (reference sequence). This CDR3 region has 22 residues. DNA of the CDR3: TGTGCCACCAGCAGAGATCACGTGCGTGCGACCAACTTTGCAAGGGCTAATGAAAAACTGTTTTTT. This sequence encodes CATSRDHVRATNFARANEKLFF.

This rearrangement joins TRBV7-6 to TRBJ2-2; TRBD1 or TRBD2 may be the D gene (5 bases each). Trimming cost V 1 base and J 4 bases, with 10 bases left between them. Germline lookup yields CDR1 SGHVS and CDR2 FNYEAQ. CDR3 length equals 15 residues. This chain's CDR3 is CASSLGAGTTGELFF. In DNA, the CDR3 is TGTGCCAGCAGCTTAGGGGCAGGGACCACCGGGGAGCTGTTTTTT.

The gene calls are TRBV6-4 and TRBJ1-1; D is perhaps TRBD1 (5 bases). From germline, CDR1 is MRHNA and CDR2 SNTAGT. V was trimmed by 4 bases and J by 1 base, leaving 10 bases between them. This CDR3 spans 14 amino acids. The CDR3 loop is CASSAQGGNTEAFF. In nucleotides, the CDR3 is TGTGCCAGCAGTGCTCAGGGAGGGAACACTGAAGCTTTCTTT.

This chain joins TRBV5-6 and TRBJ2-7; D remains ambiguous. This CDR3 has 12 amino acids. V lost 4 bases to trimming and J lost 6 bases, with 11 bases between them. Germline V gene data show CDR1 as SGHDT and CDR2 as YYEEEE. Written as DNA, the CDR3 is TGTGCCAGCAGCCTAAATTCGGTCGAGCAGTACTTC. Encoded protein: CASSLNSVEQYF.

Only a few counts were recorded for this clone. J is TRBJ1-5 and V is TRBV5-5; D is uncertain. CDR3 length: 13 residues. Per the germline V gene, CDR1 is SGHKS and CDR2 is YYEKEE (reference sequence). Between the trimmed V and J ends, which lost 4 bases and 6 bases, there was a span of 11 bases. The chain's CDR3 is CASSPGWGQPQHF. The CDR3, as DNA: TGTGCCAGCAGCCCGGGGTGGGGTCAGCCCCAGCATTTT.

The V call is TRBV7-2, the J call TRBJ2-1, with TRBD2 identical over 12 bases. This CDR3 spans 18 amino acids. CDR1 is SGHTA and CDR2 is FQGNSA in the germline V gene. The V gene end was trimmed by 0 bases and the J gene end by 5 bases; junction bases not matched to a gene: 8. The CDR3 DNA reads TGTGCCAGCAGCTTAGCGTCGACTAGCGGGGGCAAGAACAATGAGCAGTTCTTC. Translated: CASSLASTSGGKNNEQFF.

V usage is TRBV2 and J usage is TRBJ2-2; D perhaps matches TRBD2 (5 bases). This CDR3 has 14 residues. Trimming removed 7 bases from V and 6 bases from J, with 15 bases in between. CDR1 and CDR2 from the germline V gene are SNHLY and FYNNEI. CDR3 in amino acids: CASMGRELSGELFF. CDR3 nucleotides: TGTGCCAGCATGGGGAGAGAGTTATCCGGGGAGCTGTTTTTT.

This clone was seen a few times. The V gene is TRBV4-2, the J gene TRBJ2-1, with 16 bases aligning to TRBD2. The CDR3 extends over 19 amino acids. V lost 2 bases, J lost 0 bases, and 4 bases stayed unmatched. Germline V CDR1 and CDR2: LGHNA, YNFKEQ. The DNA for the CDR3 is TGTGCCAGCAGCCAAACGGGACTAGCGGGAGGGACCTCCTACAATGAGCAGTTCTTC. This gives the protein CASSQTGLAGGTSYNEQFF.

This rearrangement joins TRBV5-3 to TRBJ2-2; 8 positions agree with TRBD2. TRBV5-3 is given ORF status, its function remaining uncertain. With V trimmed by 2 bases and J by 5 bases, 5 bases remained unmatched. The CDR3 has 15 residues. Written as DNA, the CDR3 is TGTGCCAGAAGCTTTTACGGGAGGGGTACCGGGGAGCTGTTTTTT. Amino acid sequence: CARSFYGRGTGELFF.

The DNA for the CDR3 is TGTGCCACGAGCCGGGACTCGGCCGGGGGGCGGGAGCAGTACTTC. It encodes CATSRDSAGGREQYF. J is TRBJ2-7 and V is TRBV2; TRBD2 is a possible D gene (7 bases). Germline values: CDR1 SNHLY, CDR2 FYNNEI. V gave up 10 bases and J gave up 7 bases, with 26 bases separating them. The CDR3 has 15 residues.

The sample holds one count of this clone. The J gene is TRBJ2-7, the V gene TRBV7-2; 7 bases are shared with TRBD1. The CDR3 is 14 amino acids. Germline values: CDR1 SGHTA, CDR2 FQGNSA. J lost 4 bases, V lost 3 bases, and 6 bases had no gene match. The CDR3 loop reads CASSFTTGWYEQYF. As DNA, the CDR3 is TGTGCCAGCAGCTTTACGACAGGGTGGTACGAGCAGTACTTC. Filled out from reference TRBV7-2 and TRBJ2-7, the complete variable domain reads GAGVSQSPSNKVTEKGKDVELRCDPISGHTALYWYRQSLGQGLEFLIYFQGNSAPDKSGLPSDRFSAERTGGSVSTLTIQRTQQEDSAVYLCASSFTTGWYEQYFGPGTRLTVT.

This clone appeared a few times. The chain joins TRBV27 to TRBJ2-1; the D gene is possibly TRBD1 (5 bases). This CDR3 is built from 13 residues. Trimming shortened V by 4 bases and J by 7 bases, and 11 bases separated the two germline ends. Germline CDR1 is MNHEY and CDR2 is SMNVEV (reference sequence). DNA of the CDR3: TGTGCCAGCAGTTGGACAACGACGAATGAGCAGTTCTTC. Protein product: CASSWTTTNEQFF.

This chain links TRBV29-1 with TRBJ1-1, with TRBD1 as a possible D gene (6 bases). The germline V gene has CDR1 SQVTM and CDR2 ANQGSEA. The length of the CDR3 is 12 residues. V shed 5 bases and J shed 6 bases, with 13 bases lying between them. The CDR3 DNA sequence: TGCAGCGTTAGGCAGGGGAGGCCTGAAGCTTTCTTT. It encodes CSVRQGRPEAFF.

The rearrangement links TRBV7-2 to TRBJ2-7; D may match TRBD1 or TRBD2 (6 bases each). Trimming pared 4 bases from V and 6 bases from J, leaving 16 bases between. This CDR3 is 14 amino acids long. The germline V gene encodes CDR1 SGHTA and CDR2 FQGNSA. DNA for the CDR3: TGTGCCAGCAGCTCCCCCCCGGGGGCTGGCGAGCAGTACTTC. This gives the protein CASSSPPGAGEQYF.

For the CDR3, the DNA is TGTGCCAGCAGCCCGACAGGCCCCTGGAACGAGCAGTACTTC. It is translated as CASSPTGPWNEQYF. The V call is TRBV6-5, the J call TRBJ2-7, with D tentatively TRBD1 (6 bases). CDR1 and CDR2 (germline): MNHEY, SVGAGI. This CDR3 contains 14 residues. V dropped 6 bases and J dropped 5 bases, with 17 bases sitting between them.

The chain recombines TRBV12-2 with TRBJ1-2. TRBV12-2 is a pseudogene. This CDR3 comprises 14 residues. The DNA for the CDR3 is TGTGCAAGTCGCCTAGGGACTATCTGCTATGGCTACACCTTC. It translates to CASRLGTICYGYTF.

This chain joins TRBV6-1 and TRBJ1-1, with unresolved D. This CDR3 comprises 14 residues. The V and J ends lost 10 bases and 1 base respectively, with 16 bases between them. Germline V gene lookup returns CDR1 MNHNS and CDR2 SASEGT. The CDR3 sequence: CATPGPSGNTEAFF. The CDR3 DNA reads TGTGCCACCCCCGGCCCCTCAGGGAACACTGAAGCTTTCTTT.

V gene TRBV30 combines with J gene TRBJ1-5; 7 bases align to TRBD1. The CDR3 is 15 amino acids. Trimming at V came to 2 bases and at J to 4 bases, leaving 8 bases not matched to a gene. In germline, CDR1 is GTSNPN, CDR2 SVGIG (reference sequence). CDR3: CAWSYGPDRNQPQHF. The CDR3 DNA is TGTGCCTGGAGTTACGGGCCGGACAGGAATCAGCCCCAGCATTTT. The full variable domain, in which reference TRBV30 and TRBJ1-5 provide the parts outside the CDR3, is SQTIHQWPATLVQPVGSPLSLECTVEGTSNPNLYWYRQAAGRGLQLLFYSVGIGQISSEVPQNLSASRPQDRQFILSSKKLLLSDSGFYLCAWSYGPDRNQPQHFGDGTRLSIL.

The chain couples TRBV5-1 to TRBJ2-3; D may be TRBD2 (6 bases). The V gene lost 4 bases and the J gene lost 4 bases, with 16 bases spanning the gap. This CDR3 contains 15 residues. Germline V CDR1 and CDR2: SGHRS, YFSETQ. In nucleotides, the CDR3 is TGCGCCAGCAGCACCGACGGGACTTTACCAGATACGCAGTATTTT. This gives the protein CASSTDGTLPDTQYF.

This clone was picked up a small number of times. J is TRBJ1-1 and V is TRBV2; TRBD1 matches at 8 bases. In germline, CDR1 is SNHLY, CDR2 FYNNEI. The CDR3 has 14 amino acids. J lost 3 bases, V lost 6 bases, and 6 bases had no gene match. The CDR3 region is CASRSGQGDTEAFF. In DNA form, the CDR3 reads TGTGCCAGCAGGTCCGGACAGGGCGACACTGAAGCTTTCTTT.

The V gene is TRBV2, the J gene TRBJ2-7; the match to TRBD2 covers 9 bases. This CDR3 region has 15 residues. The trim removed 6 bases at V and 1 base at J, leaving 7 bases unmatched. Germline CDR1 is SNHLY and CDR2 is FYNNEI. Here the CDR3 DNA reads TGTGCCAGCAGGGATCTAGCGGGGCCGTCCTACGAGCAGTACTTC. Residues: CASRDLAGPSYEQYF.

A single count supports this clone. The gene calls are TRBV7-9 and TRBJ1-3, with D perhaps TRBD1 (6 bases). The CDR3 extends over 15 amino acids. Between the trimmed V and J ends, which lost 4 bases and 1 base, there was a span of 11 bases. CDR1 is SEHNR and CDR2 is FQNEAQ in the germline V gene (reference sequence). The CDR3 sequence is CASSSWTVSGNTIYF. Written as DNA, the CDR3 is TGTGCCAGCAGCTCATGGACAGTTTCTGGAAACACCATATATTTT.